This T cell receptor beta chain originates from a study of technical replicates of blood from a handful of donors. Germline CDR1 is SGHNT and CDR2 is YYREEE (reference sequence). V was pared by 4 bases and J by 2 bases, with 12 bases between. This CDR3 has 15 residues. Here immunoSEQ multiplex PCR was the method, and the copy in TCRdb shows in-frame clones only, minus some. The table shows 80,000 or so clones, with roughly 92% occurring only once. This TCR derives from a human donor in good health. The chain recombines TRBV5-4 with TRBJ2-2; D gene ambiguous. The sequenced sample consisted of T cells isolated from PBMCs. The CDR3 region has the DNA TGTGCCAGCAGCGGTCGTCAGGCTAACACCGGGGAGCTGTTTTTT. Encoded protein: CASSGRQANTGELFF.